Following are 31 T cell receptor beta chains from one sample sequenced in a study of blood T cell repertoires in COVID-19. The method was immunoSEQ multiplex PCR; TCRdb's version includes in-frame clones alone and lacks a portion of them. The sample has about 93,000 clones; about 80% are singletons. Sequenced material: peripheral blood. All receptors come from a human donor in a cohort sampled during active COVID-19.

The chain employs TRBV19 and TRBJ2-1; 7 nucleotides line up with TRBD1. Per the germline V gene, CDR1 is LNHDA and CDR2 is SQIVND (reference sequence). J was trimmed by 5 bases and V by 5 bases; bases with no gene match: 6. The CDR3 loop spans 14 amino acids. The CDR3 region is CASSRWDSDNEQFF. CDR3 DNA sequence: TGTGCCAGTAGTCGATGGGACAGTGACAATGAGCAGTTCTTC. Full variable domain (rest looked up from reference TRBV19 and TRBJ2-1): DGGITQSPKYLFRKEGQNVTLSCEQNLNHDAMYWYRQDPGQGLRLIYYSQIVNDFQKGDIAEGYSVSREKKESFPLTVTSAQKNPTAFYLCASSRWDSDNEQFFGPGTRLTVL.

This clone has more than one count but fewer than ten. This chain uses TRBV11-2 with TRBJ1-1; maybe TRBD1 (5 bases). From germline, CDR1 is SGHAT and CDR2 FQNNGV. The CDR3 extends over 15 amino acids. Trimming took off 5 bases at V and 9 bases at J, with 22 bases between the two ends. The CDR3 DNA reads TGTGCCAGCAGCCCTCAGGACGGGACTACCGGACAAGCTTTCTTT. It encodes CASSPQDGTTGQAFF.

This chain connects TRBV30 to TRBJ2-1; 7 bases agree with TRBD2. CDR3 length equals 12 residues. V gave up 5 bases and J gave up 9 bases; unmatched junction bases: 7. The germline CDR1 and CDR2 sequences are GTSNPN and SVGIG (reference sequence). CDR3 nucleotide sequence: TGTGCCTGGCTCCGGGACTATAGTGAGCAGTTCTTC. The encoded protein is CAWLRDYSEQFF.

The sample holds one count of this clone. This rearrangement joins TRBV7-9 to TRBJ2-6, with D maybe TRBD1 (6 bases). Germline V gene data show CDR1 as SEHNR and CDR2 as FQNEAQ (reference sequence). Between the trimmed V and J ends, which lost 3 bases and 1 base, there was a span of 10 bases. CDR3 length: 16 amino acids. CDR3 sequence (DNA): TGTGCCAGCAGCTTGACCACAGGGTCTGGGGCCAACGTCCTGACTTTC. Its translation is CASSLTTGSGANVLTF.

J is TRBJ2-7 and V is TRBV19; TRBD1 might be the D (6 bases). The germline gives CDR1 LNHDA, CDR2 SQIVND (reference sequence). The CDR3 sequence is 14 residues long. The V end lost 3 bases, the J end lost 6 bases, and 15 bases lay between the germline ends. CDR3 sequence: CASSMGAGSGEQYF. CDR3 in DNA: TGTGCCAGTAGTATGGGGGCAGGATCGGGCGAGCAGTACTTC.

V and J are TRBV2 and TRBJ2-7; the D gene is possibly TRBD1 (6 bases). This CDR3 has 12 residues. Between the trimmed V and J ends, which lost 7 bases and 4 bases, there was a span of 11 bases. Germline V gene data show CDR1 as SNHLY and CDR2 as FYNNEI. CDR3 in amino acids: CASTPTGYEQYF. CDR3 DNA sequence: TGTGCCAGCACCCCAACAGGGTACGAGCAGTACTTC.

The J gene is TRBJ2-7, the V gene TRBV20-1; 8 nucleotides line up with TRBD2. The germline gives CDR1 DFQATT, CDR2 SNEGSKA (reference sequence). V lost 3 bases and J lost 5; bases outside the gene matches: 15. This CDR3 contains 16 residues. The CDR3 nucleotides read TGCAGTGCTAGTACAAGGCGGGAGGAAAATGGGGACGAGCAGTACTTC. It specifies CSASTRREENGDEQYF.

The chain employs TRBV4-1 and TRBJ2-1, with a possible D match to TRBD1 (8 bases). The CDR3 loop spans 13 amino acids. With 3 bases removed from V and 9 bases from J, the gap between germline ends came to 12 bases. Looked up from germline, CDR1 is MGHRA and CDR2 is YSYEKL. DNA of the CDR3: TGCGCCAGCAGCCATACAGGGGGGGTTGAGCAGTTCTTC. Translation gives CASSHTGGVEQFF.

The V call is TRBV28, the J call TRBJ2-1, with 9 bases aligning to TRBD1. This CDR3 comprises 15 residues. CDR1 MDHEN and CDR2 SYDVKM come from the germline V gene. Trimming at V came to 2 bases and at J to 10 bases, leaving 9 bases not matched to a gene. The CDR3 loop is CASSLGATGGWEQFF. As DNA, the CDR3 is TGTGCCAGCAGTTTAGGGGCGACAGGGGGTTGGGAGCAGTTCTTC.

V is TRBV19 and J is TRBJ2-5; the match to TRBD2 covers 9 bases. This CDR3 has 15 amino acids. After removal of 1 base from V and 5 bases from J, the junction contained 5 bases not matched to a gene. CDR1 is LNHDA, CDR2 SQIVND, per germline (reference sequence). Written as DNA, the CDR3 is TGTGCCAGTAGTATAGGTAGCGGGAGTCGGGAGACCCAGTACTTC. This gives the protein CASSIGSGSRETQYF.

The chain recombines TRBV6-2 or TRBV6-3 with TRBJ2-7; maybe TRBD1 (6 bases). The V gene's germline CDR1 is MNHEY and CDR2 SVGEGT. This CDR3 region has 14 residues. V shed 3 bases and J shed 2 bases, with 11 bases lying between them. CDR3 DNA sequence: TGTGCCAGCAGTTATTCAACAGGGCCCTACGAGCAGTACTTC. It is translated as CASSYSTGPYEQYF.

The rearrangement links TRBV30 to TRBJ1-2; tentatively, D is TRBD1 (5 bases). Germline V gene sequence: CDR1 GTSNPN, CDR2 SVGIG (reference sequence). The length of the CDR3 is 12 residues. The V and J ends lost 2 bases and 7 bases respectively, with 11 bases between them. The DNA for the CDR3 is TGTGCCTGGAGTCGGGGGAAGCGTGGCTACACCTTC. It specifies CAWSRGKRGYTF.

The chain joins TRBV5-1 to TRBJ2-5, with D possibly TRBD1 on 6 matching bases. V lost 6 bases and J lost 5, with 23 bases in between. The CDR3 runs to 16 residues. Germline V gene data show CDR1 as SGHRS and CDR2 as YFSETQ. The CDR3 region is CASTQGGIAPGETQYF. The CDR3 DNA reads as TGCGCCAGCACGCAAGGGGGAATCGCCCCCGGCGAGACCCAGTACTTC.

The CDR3 DNA sequence: TGCGCCAGCAGCTTAGGACACCAAATCGGGGGTGAAAAACTGTTTTTT. This sequence encodes CASSLGHQIGGEKLFF. The rearrangement uses TRBV5-1 and TRBJ1-4; D is perhaps TRBD1 (5 bases). V gave up 2 bases and J gave up 7 bases, with 18 bases separating them. This CDR3 region has 16 residues. CDR1 and CDR2 from the germline V gene are SGHRS and YFSETQ.

The rearrangement joins TRBV28 to TRBJ2-3; the match to TRBD2 covers 7 bases. The CDR3 covers 14 residues. Germline V gene data show CDR1 as MDHEN and CDR2 as SYDVKM. The junction had 5 bases not matched to a gene; V was cut back by 3 bases and J by 5 bases. The CDR3 DNA sequence: TGTGCCAGCAGTTTCTCGGGGGGTGGAGATACGCAGTATTTT. It yields the protein CASSFSGGGDTQYF.

This clone has ten or more counts. The chain's CDR3 is CASSQAQGLASGELFF. CDR3 sequence (DNA): TGTGCCAGCAGCCAAGCCCAAGGACTAGCCTCCGGGGAGCTGTTTTTT. This chain links TRBV3-1 (or the pseudogene TRBV3-2) with TRBJ2-2; 8 positions agree with TRBD2. This CDR3 comprises 16 residues. V shed 1 base and J 6 bases; nucleotides not matched to a gene: 7. The germline gives CDR1 LGHDT, CDR2 YNNKEL (reference sequence).

The chain couples TRBV7-9 to TRBJ2-1; 13 bases agree with TRBD2. Germline V gene data show CDR1 as SEHNR and CDR2 as FQNEAQ (reference sequence). The CDR3 contains 17 residues. J was trimmed by 0 bases and V by 5 bases; bases with no gene match: 4. This CDR3 reads CASSHRTSGSSYNEQFF. The CDR3 bases are TGTGCCAGCAGCCACAGGACTAGCGGGAGCTCCTACAATGAGCAGTTCTTC.

The chain employs TRBV5-1 and TRBJ2-1; the match to TRBD2 covers 8 bases. Germline V gene sequence: CDR1 SGHRS, CDR2 YFSETQ. CDR3 length: 14 residues. V was clipped by 3 bases and J by 5 bases; unmatched bases: 4. CDR3 in amino acids: CASSSGGQNNEQFF. The CDR3 nucleotides read TGCGCCAGCAGCTCGGGGGGGCAGAACAATGAGCAGTTCTTC.

The chain employs TRBV5-4 and TRBJ2-5; TRBD2 might be the D (5 bases). With 0 bases removed from V and 6 bases from J, the gap between germline ends came to 15 bases. CDR1 and CDR2 (germline): SGHNT, YYREEE (reference sequence). This CDR3 comprises 15 residues. CDR3 sequence: CASSLGRDSRQTQYF. CDR3 DNA sequence: TGTGCCAGCAGCTTGGGCCGGGATAGTAGGCAGACCCAGTACTTC. Full variable domain (missing parts from reference TRBV5-4 and TRBJ2-5): ETGVTQSPTHLIKTRGQQVTLRCSSQSGHNTVSWYQQALGQGPQFIFQYYREEENGRGNFPPRFSGLQFPNYSSELNVNALELDDSALYLCASSLGRDSRQTQYFGPGTRLLVL.

The chain carries TRBV18 and TRBJ2-3, with TRBD2 matching 10 bases. This CDR3 is built from 17 residues. Germline CDR1 is KGHSH and CDR2 is LQKENI. V shed 0 bases and J 3 bases; nucleotides not matched to a gene: 6. CDR3 DNA sequence: TGTGCCAGCTCACCACCTTTAGCGGGAGGTGGGACAGATACGCAGTATTTT. Its protein product is CASSPPLAGGGTDTQYF.

The CDR3 DNA sequence: TGTGCCAGCAGCTTAGGTCAGGGGGCCTACGAGCAGTACTTC. Its translation: CASSLGQGAYEQYF. The chain carries TRBV11-3 and TRBJ2-7, with TRBD1 matching over 7 bases. The CDR3 consists of 14 residues. The germline CDR1 and CDR2 sequences are SGHNT and YENEEA. V shed 1 base and J 2 bases; nucleotides not matched to a gene: 2.

V gene TRBV6-5 combines with J gene TRBJ2-5, with 8 bases lining up with TRBD1. Germline V gene lookup returns CDR1 MNHEY and CDR2 SVGAGI. V was clipped by 2 bases and J by 6 bases; unmatched bases: 11. The CDR3 has 16 residues. CDR3: CASSYDGQGRSQTQYF. DNA for the CDR3: TGTGCCAGCAGTTACGACGGACAGGGAAGGTCTCAGACCCAGTACTTC.

This chain links TRBV11-2 with TRBJ2-6, with D uncertain. The CDR3 totals 14 residues. CDR1 is SGHAT, CDR2 FQNNGV, per germline. V shed 4 bases and J shed 0 bases, with 4 bases lying between them. The CDR3 reads CASSSSSGANVLTF. The CDR3 coding sequence is TGTGCCAGCAGCTCCTCCTCTGGGGCCAACGTCCTGACTTTC.

The sample holds one count of this clone. This sequence joins TRBV7-2 and TRBJ2-1; 15 bases map to TRBD2. The germline gives CDR1 SGHTA, CDR2 FQGNSA. The CDR3 runs to 17 residues. V lost 5 bases, J lost 9 bases, and 11 bases stayed unmatched. CDR3 sequence: CASSSPGLAGGGGEQFF. The CDR3 DNA sequence: TGTGCCAGCAGCAGCCCTGGACTAGCGGGAGGGGGGGGTGAGCAGTTCTTC.

The V call is TRBV19, the J call TRBJ2-7; D call uncertain. The CDR3 is made up of 11 amino acids. V gave up 6 bases and J gave up 6 bases, with 9 bases separating them. Germline-derived CDR1 and CDR2 are LNHDA and SQIVND (reference sequence). CDR3: CASRNRFEQYF. For the CDR3, the DNA is TGTGCCAGTAGGAATAGATTCGAGCAGTACTTC.

J is TRBJ2-1 and V is TRBV19; D is perhaps TRBD2 (6 bases). Germline CDR1 and CDR2: LNHDA and SQIVND (reference sequence). The CDR3 is 15 residues long. V was shortened by 4 bases and J by 4 bases, with 14 bases between the two germline ends. The CDR3 DNA reads TGTGCCAGTAGTACAAACCGGGGGATATACAATGAGCAGTTCTTC. Protein: CASSTNRGIYNEQFF.

The chain recombines TRBV24-1 with TRBJ2-7; 10 nucleotides align to TRBD1. There are 15 residues in the CDR3. CDR1 KGHDR and CDR2 SFDVKD come from the germline V gene. V dropped 2 bases and J dropped 4; count of bases not matched to a gene: 4. CDR3 amino acids: CATSDSTGGSYEQYF. The CDR3 DNA reads TGTGCCACCAGTGATTCGACAGGGGGCTCGTACGAGCAGTACTTC.

The chain employs TRBV28 and TRBJ2-5; D is perhaps TRBD2 (6 bases). The length of the CDR3 is 12 residues. Trimming cost V 8 bases and J 2 bases, with 9 bases left between them. From germline, CDR1 is MDHEN and CDR2 SYDVKM. In DNA, the CDR3 is TGTGCCAGCTCCGGAGGGCAAGAGACCCAGTACTTC. This sequence encodes CASSGGQETQYF.

V gene TRBV7-9 combines with J gene TRBJ2-1, with 8 bases identical to TRBD2. The germline CDR1 and CDR2 sequences are SEHNR and FQNEAQ (reference sequence). The CDR3 spans 16 residues. V lost 5 bases to trimming and J lost 2 bases; unmatched junction nucleotides: 8. The CDR3 sequence is CASSPMELAAYNEQFF. CDR3 sequence (DNA): TGTGCCAGCAGCCCCATGGAACTAGCGGCCTACAATGAGCAGTTCTTC.

The count of this clone is one. This rearrangement joins TRBV24-1 to TRBJ1-6; D remains ambiguous. This CDR3 spans 14 amino acids. The ends were cut back, 7 bases at V and 5 bases at J, with 11 bases in the middle. The germline V gene has CDR1 KGHDR and CDR2 SFDVKD. CDR3 coding DNA: TGTGCCACCAGCGAGGGATGGGATAATTCACCCCTCCACTTT. Translating it yields CATSEGWDNSPLHF.

This chain links TRBV2 with TRBJ2-7; D might be TRBD2 (7 bases). The CDR3 sequence is 13 residues long. Per the germline V gene, CDR1 is SNHLY and CDR2 is FYNNEI. Trimming removed 7 bases from V and 4 bases from J, with 14 bases in between. CDR3 amino acids: CASKGGAQYEQYF. CDR3 sequence (DNA): TGTGCCAGCAAGGGGGGGGCTCAGTACGAGCAGTACTTC.